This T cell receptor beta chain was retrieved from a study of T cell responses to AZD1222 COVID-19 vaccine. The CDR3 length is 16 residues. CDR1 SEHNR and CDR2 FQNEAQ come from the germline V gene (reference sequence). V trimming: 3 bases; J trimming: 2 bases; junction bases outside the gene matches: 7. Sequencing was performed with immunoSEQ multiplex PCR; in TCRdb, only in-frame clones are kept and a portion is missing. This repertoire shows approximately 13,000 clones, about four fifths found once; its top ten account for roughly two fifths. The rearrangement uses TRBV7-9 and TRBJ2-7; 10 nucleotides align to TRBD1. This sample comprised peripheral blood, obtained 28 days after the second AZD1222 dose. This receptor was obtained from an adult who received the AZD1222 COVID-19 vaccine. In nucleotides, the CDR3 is TGTGCCAGCAGCTTGGGAGGGACAGGGGATACCTACGAGCAGTACTTC. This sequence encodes CASSLGGTGDTYEQYF.